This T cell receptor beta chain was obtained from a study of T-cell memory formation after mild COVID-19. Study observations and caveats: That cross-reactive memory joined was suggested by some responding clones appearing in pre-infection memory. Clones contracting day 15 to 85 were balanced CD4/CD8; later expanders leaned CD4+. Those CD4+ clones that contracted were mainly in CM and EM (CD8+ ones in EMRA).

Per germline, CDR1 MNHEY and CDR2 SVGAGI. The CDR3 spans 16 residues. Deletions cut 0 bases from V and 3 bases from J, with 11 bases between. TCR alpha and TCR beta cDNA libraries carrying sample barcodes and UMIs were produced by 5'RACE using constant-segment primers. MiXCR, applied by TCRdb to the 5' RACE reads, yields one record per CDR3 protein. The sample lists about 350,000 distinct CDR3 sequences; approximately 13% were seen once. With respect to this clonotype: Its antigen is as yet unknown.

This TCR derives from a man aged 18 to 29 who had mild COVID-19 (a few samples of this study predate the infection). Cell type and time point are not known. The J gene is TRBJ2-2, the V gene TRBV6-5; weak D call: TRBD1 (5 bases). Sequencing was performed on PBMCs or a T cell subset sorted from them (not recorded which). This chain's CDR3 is CASSYSTDRHTGELFF. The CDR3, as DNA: TGTGCCAGCAGTTACTCTACCGACAGACACACCGGGGAGCTGTTTTTT.